This T cell receptor (beta chain) was captured in a study of blood T cell repertoires in COVID-19. The wider study: In each case, the material was cDNA or gDNA derived from T cells, B-cell-depleted T cells, or PBMCs.

Original processing methods: Amplification of reference gene primers provided the estimated nucleated cell counts. TCRdb keeps only in-frame clones here, not all; method: immunoSEQ multiplex PCR. V and J calls and clone size are as listed in that table; D and trimming were resolved from the DNA. The sample carries about 190,000 clones, around 89% recorded once. Germline CDR1 reads LNHDA; CDR2 reads SQIVND (reference sequence). This CDR3 is 14 amino acids long. Trimming shortened V by 7 bases and J by 2 bases, and 12 bases separated the two germline ends. Sequenced: peripheral blood. This chain joins TRBV19 and TRBJ1-5; D is possibly TRBD1 (5 bases). The TCR originated in a man aged 45-65 years with acute or convalescent COVID-19. The CDR3 sequence is CASTQGRGNQPQHF. For the CDR3, the DNA is TGTGCCAGTACGCAGGGCCGGGGCAATCAGCCCCAGCATTTT.